This TCR beta chain was sequenced in a study of T cell clonotyping in hematopoietic cell transplantation. Notes on the study in general: After transplant, recipient diversity fell while pathologically expanded clonotypes grew through day 180.

As regards this clone: What it binds is not known.

This table comes from immunoSEQ multiplex PCR, and its TCRdb copy is limited to in-frame clones, with some not included. The data show roughly 5,000 clones, 65% to 70% seen once. Trimming stripped 6 bases from V and 1 base from J, with 12 bases between. Germline V gene sequence: CDR1 LGHNA, CDR2 YSLEER. This CDR3 is 14 amino acids long. The chain is built from TRBV4-3 and TRBJ1-1, with D tentatively TRBD1 (5 bases). This clonotype was sampled from a male patient aged 45-59 years who had an allogeneic stem cell transplant from an unrelated donor, so the T cells may come from the graft donor. Some clones in this sample may be carry-over from other donors' samples. The sample was PBMCs, taken 180 days after allogeneic stem cell transplant. CDR3 in DNA: TGCGCCAGCAGTCACAGGACGGAGAACACTGAAGCTTTCTTT. Translation gives CASSHRTENTEAFF.